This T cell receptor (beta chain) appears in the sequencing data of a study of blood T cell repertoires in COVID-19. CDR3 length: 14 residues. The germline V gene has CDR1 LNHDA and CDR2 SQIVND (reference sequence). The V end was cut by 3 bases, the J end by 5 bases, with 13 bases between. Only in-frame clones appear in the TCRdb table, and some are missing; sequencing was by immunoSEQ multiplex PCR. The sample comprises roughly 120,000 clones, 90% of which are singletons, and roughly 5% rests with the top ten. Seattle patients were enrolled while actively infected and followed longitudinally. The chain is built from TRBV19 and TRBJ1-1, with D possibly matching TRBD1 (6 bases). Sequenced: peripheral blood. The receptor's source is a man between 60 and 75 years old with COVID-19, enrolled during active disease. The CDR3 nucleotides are TGTGCCAGTAGTATCTCAGGGGAGGGGACTGAAGCTTTCTTT. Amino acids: CASSISGEGTEAFF.